The T cell receptor beta chain described here comes from a study of blood T cell repertoires in COVID-19. Sequenced by immunoSEQ multiplex PCR; TCRdb stores in-frame clones only, minus some. The table has over 250,000 clones, roughly 87% seen once. Trimming cost V 3 bases and J 10 bases, with 10 bases left between them. CDR1 and CDR2 from the germline V gene are DFQATT and SNEGSKA (reference sequence). The CDR3 length is 11 residues. Material: peripheral blood. The receptor's source is a human donor in a cohort sampled during active COVID-19. V gene TRBV20-1 combines with J gene TRBJ1-5; D unclear. The DNA of the CDR3 is TGCAGTGCTAGTGCGGGTGGCCCCCAGCATTTT. This encodes CSASAGGPQHF.